Below, 5 T cell receptor beta chains from the same sample are listed, as sequenced in a study of regulatory T cells in long-lasting Graves disease. Construction of the TCR beta libraries employed iRepertoire HTBI primers in conjunction with Arm-PCR of CDR3 regions. MiXCR, applied by TCRdb to the multiplex PCR reads, yields one record per CDR3 protein. This repertoire shows around 450,000 distinct CDR3 sequences, roughly 21% found once; its top ten account for more than 6%. Time point of the sample: persistent/refractory GD, antithyroid drugs over 5 years with positive TRAb. The TCR library was prepared using RNA isolated from PBMCs. Source: peripheral blood mononuclear cells (PBMCs), taken when the disease was refractory, from a patient treated with antithyroid drugs. The receptors were gathered from a female donor with Graves disease.

This clonotype was found many times. The chain employs TRBV15 and TRBJ2-5, with D perhaps TRBD1 (6 bases). The CDR3 loop spans 13 amino acids. Germline CDR1 and CDR2: LNHNV and YYDKDF (reference sequence). V dropped 2 bases and J dropped 5 bases, with 9 bases sitting between them. CDR3 coding DNA: TGTGCCACCAGCAGAAACAGGGATGAGACCCAGTACTTC. Protein: CATSRNRDETQYF. Variable domain in full (rest from reference TRBV15 and TRBJ2-5): DAMVIQNPRYQVTQFGKPVTLSCSQTLNHNVMYWYQQKSSQAPKLLFHYYDKDFNNEADTPDNFQSRRPNTSFCFLDIRSPGLGDTAMYLCATSRNRDETQYFGPGTRLLVL.

The gene calls are TRBV7-2 and TRBJ2-2; 8 bases fit TRBD1. V trimming: 5 bases; J trimming: 13 bases; junction bases outside the gene matches: 6. Germline V gives CDR1 SGHTA, CDR2 FQGNSA. CDR3 length equals 12 residues. CDR3 residues: CASSGTGDRLFF. The CDR3 DNA reads TGTGCCAGCAGCGGGACAGGAGATAGGCTGTTTTTT.

The J gene is TRBJ2-7, the V gene TRBV20-1; 9 positions agree with TRBD2. The CDR3 totals 15 residues. The germline V gene has CDR1 DFQATT and CDR2 SNEGSKA (reference sequence). J lost 3 bases, V lost 1 base, and 7 bases had no gene match. The CDR3 DNA is TGCAGTGCTAGAGTCGCGACTAGCGGCCTCTACGAGCAGTACTTC. Its translation is CSARVATSGLYEQYF.

The chain carries TRBV12-3 or TRBV12-4 and TRBJ2-1; the match to TRBD1 covers 9 bases. The CDR3 length is 15 residues. V lost 5 bases, J lost 3 bases, and 5 bases stayed unmatched. CDR3 amino acids: CASSRQGDIYNEQFF. The CDR3, as DNA: TGTGCCAGCAGTCGACAGGGGGACATCTACAATGAGCAGTTCTTC.

The V gene is TRBV19, the J gene TRBJ1-4; D ambiguous. The CDR3 consists of 14 residues. Trimming left V 7 bases short and J 4 bases short, with 13 bases between. Germline CDR1 and CDR2: LNHDA and SQIVND (reference sequence). This CDR3 reads CASTIAGFNEKLFF. The CDR3 DNA sequence: TGTGCCAGTACCATAGCCGGATTTAATGAAAAACTGTTTTTT.